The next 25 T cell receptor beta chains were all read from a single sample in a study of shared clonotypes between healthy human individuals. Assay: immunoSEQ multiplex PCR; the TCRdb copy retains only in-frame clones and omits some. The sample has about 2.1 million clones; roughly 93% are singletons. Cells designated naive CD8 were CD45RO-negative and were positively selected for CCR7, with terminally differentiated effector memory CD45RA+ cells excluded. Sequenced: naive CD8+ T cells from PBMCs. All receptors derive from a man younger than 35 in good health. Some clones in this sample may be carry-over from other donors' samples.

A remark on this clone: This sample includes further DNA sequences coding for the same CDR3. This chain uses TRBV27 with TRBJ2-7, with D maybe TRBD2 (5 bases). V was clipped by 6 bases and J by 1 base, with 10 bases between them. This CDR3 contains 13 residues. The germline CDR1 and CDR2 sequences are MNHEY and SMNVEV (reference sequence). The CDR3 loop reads CASSYGLSYEQYF. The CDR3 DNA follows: TGTGCCAGCAGCTATGGACTGTCCTACGAGCAGTACTTC.

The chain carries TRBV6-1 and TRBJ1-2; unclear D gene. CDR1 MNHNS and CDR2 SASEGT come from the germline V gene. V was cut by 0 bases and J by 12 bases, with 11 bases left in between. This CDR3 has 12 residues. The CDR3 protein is CASSEAGLLDTF. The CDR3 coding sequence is TGTGCCAGCAGTGAAGCCGGGTTACTGGACACCTTC.

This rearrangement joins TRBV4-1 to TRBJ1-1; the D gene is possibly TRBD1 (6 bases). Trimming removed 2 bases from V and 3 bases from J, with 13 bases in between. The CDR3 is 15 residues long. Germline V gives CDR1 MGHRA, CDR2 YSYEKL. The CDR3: CASSQNREGYTEAFF. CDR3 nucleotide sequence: TGCGCCAGCAGCCAAAACAGGGAGGGGTACACTGAAGCTTTCTTT.

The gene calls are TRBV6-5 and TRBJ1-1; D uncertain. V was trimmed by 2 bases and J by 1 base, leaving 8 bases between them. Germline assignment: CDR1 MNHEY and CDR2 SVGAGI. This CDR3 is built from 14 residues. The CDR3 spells CASSYTEGNTEAFF. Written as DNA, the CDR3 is TGTGCCAGCAGTTACACGGAGGGGAACACTGAAGCTTTCTTT.

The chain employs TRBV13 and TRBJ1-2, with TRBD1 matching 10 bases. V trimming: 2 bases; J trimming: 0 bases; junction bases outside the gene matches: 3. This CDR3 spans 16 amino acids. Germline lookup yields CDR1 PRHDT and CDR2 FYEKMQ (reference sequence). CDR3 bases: TGTGCCAGCAGCTTATGGGGACAGGGGTCTAACTATGGCTACACCTTC. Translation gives CASSLWGQGSNYGYTF.

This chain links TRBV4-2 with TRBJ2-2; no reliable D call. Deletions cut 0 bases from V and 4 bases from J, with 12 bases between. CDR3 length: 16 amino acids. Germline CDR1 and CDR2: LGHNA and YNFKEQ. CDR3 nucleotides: TGTGCCAGCAGCCAAGATCATGGCTTCTCCACCGGGGAGCTGTTTTTT. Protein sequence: CASSQDHGFSTGELFF.

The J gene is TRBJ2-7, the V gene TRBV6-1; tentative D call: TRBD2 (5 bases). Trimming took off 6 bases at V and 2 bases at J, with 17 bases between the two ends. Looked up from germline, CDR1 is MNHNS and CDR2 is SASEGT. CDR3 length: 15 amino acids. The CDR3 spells CASREGPSGTYEQYF. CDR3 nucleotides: TGTGCCAGCAGAGAGGGCCCCTCTGGGACCTACGAGCAGTACTTC.

CDR3 amino acids: CASTPAARESSYEQYF. CDR3 coding DNA: TGTGCCAGCACCCCGGCGGCCAGGGAGAGCTCCTACGAGCAGTACTTC. V is TRBV28 and J is TRBJ2-7, with D perhaps assigned TRBD1 or TRBD2 (5 bases each). V gave up 7 bases and J gave up 0 bases, with 19 bases separating them. Germline V lookup: CDR1 MDHEN, CDR2 SYDVKM. The CDR3 loop spans 16 amino acids.

The CDR3 region is CASSQSRGWAEAFF. The CDR3 DNA sequence: TGTGCCAGCAGCCAATCCCGGGGGTGGGCTGAAGCTTTCTTT. This chain connects TRBV11-2 to TRBJ1-1; TRBD1 might be the D (5 bases). Trimming left V 5 bases short and J 6 bases short, with 16 bases between. The CDR3 length is 14 residues. Germline V gives CDR1 SGHAT, CDR2 FQNNGV.

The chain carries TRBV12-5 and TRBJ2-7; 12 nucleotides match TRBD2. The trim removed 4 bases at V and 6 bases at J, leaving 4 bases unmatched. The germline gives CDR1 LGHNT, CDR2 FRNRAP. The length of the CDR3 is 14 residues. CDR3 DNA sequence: TGTGCTAGTGGTTCTGGACTAGCGGGATCCGAGCAGTACTTC. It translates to CASGSGLAGSEQYF.

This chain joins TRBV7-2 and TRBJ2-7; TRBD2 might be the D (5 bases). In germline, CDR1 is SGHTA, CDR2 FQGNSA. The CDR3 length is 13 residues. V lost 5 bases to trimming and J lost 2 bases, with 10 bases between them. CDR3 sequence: CASSTRLTYEQYF. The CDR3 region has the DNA TGTGCCAGCAGCACCCGACTAACCTACGAGCAGTACTTC.

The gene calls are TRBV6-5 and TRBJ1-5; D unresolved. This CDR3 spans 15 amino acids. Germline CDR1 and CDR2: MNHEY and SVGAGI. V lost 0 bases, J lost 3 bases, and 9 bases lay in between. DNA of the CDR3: TGTGCCAGCAGTTACTCGTGGGGAGACAATCAGCCCCAGCATTTT. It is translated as CASSYSWGDNQPQHF.

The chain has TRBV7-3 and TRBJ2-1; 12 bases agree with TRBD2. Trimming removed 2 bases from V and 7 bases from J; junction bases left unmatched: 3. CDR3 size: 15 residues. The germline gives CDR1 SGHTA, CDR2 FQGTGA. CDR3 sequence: CASSLALAGGNEQFF. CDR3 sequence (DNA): TGTGCCAGCAGCTTAGCACTAGCGGGGGGTAATGAGCAGTTCTTC.

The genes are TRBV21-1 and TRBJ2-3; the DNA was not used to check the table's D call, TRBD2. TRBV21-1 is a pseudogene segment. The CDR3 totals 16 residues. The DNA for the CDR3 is TGTGCCAGCAGCCGTCGGACTAGCGGGAGGACAGATACGCAGTATTTT. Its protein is CASSRRTSGRTDTQYF.

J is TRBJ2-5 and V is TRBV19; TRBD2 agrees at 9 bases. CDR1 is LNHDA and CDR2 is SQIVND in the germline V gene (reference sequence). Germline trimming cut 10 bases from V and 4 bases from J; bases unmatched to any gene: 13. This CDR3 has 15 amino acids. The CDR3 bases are TGTGCCACTACCCCCAGCGTGCGGGGGGGAGAGACCCAGTACTTC. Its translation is CATTPSVRGGETQYF.

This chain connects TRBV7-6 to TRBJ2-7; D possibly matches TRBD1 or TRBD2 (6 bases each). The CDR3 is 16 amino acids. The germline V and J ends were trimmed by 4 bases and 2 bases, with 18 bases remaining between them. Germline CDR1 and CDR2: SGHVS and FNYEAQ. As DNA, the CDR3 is TGTGCCAGCAGCTCAGGGGCCGGGACTCCGACCTACGAGCAGTACTTC. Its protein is CASSSGAGTPTYEQYF.

The CDR3 DNA sequence: TGCAGCGCCCCCAACCCAAACGTACAGAAGGATGGCTACACCTTC. Amino acids: CSAPNPNVQKDGYTF. The chain employs TRBV29-1 and TRBJ1-2; D is unclear. The CDR3 covers 15 residues. Trimming removed 7 bases at V and 6 bases at J, with 24 bases between. From germline, CDR1 is SQVTM and CDR2 ANQGSEA.

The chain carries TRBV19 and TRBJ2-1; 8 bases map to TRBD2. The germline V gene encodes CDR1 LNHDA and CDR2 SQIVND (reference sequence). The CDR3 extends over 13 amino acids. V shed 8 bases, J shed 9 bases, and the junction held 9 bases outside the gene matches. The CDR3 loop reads CASGGLVLGEQFF. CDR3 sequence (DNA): TGTGCCAGTGGGGGACTAGTTCTTGGTGAGCAGTTCTTC.

As DNA, the CDR3 is TGTGCCAGCAGTTTAGGAAGATTGGAGTACTTC. Encoded protein: CASSLGRLEYF. The chain is built from TRBV27 and TRBJ2-7, with D uncertain. V dropped 2 bases and J dropped 11 bases, with 10 bases sitting between them. CDR1 is MNHEY, CDR2 SMNVEV, per germline (reference sequence). This CDR3 region has 11 residues.

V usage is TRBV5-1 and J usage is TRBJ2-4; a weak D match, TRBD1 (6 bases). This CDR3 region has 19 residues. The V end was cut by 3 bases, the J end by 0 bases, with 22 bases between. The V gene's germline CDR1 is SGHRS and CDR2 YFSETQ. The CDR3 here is CASSWDEAGWDIAKNIQYF. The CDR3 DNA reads TGCGCCAGCAGCTGGGATGAGGCAGGGTGGGACATAGCCAAAAACATTCAGTACTTC.

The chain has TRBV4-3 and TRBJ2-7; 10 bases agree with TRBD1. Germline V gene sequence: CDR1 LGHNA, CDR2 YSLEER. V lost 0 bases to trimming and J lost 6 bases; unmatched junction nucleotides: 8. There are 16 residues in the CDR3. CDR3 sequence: CASSQDTGQGTPEQYF. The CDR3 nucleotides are TGCGCCAGCAGCCAAGACACGGGACAGGGGACACCCGAGCAGTACTTC.

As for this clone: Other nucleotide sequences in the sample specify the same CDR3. The CDR3 DNA reads TGTGCCAGCAGGACGGGACTAAACACTGAAGCTTTCTTT. Its translation is CASRTGLNTEAFF. The rearrangement links TRBV28 to TRBJ1-1; perhaps TRBD1 as D (5 bases). The CDR3 is 13 amino acids. Germline V gene data show CDR1 as MDHEN and CDR2 as SYDVKM. Trimming took off 6 bases at V and 2 bases at J, with 10 bases between the two ends.

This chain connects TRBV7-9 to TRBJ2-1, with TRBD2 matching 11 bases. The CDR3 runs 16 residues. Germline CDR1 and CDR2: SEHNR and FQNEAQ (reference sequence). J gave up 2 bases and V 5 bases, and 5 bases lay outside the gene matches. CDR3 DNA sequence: TGTGCCAGCAGCCCTCCTAGCGGGAGGACCTACAATGAGCAGTTCTTC. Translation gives CASSPPSGRTYNEQFF.

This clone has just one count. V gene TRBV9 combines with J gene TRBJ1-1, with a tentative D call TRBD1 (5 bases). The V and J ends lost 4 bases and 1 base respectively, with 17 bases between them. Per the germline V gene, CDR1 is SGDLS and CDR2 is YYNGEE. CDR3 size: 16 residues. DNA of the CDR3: TGTGCCAGCAGCACGCTTAATGGCGGGGGGAACACTGAAGCTTTCTTT. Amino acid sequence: CASSTLNGGGNTEAFF.

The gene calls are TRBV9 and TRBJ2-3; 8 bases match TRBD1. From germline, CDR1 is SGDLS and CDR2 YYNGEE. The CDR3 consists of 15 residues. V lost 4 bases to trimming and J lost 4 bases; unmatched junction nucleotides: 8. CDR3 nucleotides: TGTGCCAGCAGCCCCCAGGGGGCAAGGGCAGATACGCAGTATTTT. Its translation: CASSPQGARADTQYF.